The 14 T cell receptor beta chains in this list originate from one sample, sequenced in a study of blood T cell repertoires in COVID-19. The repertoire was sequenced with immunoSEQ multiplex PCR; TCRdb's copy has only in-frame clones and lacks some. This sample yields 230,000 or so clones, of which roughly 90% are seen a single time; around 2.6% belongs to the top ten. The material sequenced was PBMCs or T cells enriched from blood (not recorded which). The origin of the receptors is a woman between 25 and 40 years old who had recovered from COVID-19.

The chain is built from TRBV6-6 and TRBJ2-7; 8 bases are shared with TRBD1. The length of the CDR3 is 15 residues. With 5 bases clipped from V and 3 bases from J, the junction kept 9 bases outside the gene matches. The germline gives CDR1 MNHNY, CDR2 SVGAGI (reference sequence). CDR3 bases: TGTGCCAGCAGTACCGGACAGGGCTACCTCTACGAGCAGTACTTC. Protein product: CASSTGQGYLYEQYF.

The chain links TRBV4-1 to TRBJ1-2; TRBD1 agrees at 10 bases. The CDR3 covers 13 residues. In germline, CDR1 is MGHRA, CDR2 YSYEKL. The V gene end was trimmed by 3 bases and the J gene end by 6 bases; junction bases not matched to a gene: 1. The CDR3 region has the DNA TGCGCCAGCAGCCACGGGACAGGGGATGGCTACACCTTC. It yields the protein CASSHGTGDGYTF.

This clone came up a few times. CDR3 amino acids: CASRRQGLGAGELFF. The CDR3 bases are TGTGCCAGCAGGCGCCAGGGACTAGGGGCCGGGGAGCTGTTTTTT. The V call is TRBV7-9, the J call TRBJ2-2, with TRBD2 identical over 8 bases. J was trimmed by 6 bases and V by 6 bases; bases with no gene match: 9. The germline V gene encodes CDR1 SEHNR and CDR2 FQNEAQ (reference sequence). CDR3 length equals 15 residues. Variable domain in full (rest from reference TRBV7-9 and TRBJ2-2): DTGVSQNPRHKITKRGQNVTFRCDPISEHNRLYWYRQTLGQGPEFLTYFQNEAQLEKSRLLSDRFSAERPKGSFSTLEIQRTEQGDSAMYLCASRRQGLGAGELFFGEGSRLTVL.

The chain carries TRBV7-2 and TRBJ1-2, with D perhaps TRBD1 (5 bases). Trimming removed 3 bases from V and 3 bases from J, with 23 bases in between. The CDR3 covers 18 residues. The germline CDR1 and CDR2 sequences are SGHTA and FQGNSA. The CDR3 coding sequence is TGTGCCAGCAGCTTGCAGACCCCAGGTGGGGGGTTTTACTATGGCTACACCTTC. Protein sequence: CASSLQTPGGGFYYGYTF.

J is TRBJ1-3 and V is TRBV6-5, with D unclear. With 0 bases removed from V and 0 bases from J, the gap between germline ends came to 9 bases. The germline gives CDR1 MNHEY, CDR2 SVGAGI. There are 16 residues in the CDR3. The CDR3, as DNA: TGTGCCAGCAGTTACTCGAAACGGGTCTCTGGAAACACCATATATTTT. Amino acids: CASSYSKRVSGNTIYF.

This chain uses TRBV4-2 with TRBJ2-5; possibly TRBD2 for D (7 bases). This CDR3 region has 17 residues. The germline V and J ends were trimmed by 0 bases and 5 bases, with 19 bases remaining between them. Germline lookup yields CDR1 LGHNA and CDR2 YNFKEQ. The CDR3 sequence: CASSQEKLGGAGETQYF. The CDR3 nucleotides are TGTGCCAGCAGCCAAGAAAAGCTAGGGGGGGCCGGGGAGACCCAGTACTTC.

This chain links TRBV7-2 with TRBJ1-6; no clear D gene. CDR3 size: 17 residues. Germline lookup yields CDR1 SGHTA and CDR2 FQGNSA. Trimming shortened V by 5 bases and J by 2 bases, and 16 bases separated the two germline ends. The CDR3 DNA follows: TGTGCCAGCAGCGTAGGTACTACGGGTACCTATAATTCACCCCTCCACTTT. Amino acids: CASSVGTTGTYNSPLHF.

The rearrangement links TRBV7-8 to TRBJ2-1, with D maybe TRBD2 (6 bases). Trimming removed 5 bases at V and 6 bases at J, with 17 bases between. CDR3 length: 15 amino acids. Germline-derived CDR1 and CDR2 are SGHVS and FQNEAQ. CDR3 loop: CASSPQRTTGNEQFF. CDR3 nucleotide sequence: TGTGCCAGCAGCCCCCAAAGGACTACCGGCAATGAGCAGTTCTTC.

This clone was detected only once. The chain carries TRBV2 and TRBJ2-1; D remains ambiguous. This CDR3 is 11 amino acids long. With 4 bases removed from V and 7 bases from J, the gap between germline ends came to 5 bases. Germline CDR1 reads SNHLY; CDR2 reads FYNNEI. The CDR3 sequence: CASSVVNEQFF. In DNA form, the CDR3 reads TGTGCCAGCAGTGTCGTTAATGAGCAGTTCTTC.

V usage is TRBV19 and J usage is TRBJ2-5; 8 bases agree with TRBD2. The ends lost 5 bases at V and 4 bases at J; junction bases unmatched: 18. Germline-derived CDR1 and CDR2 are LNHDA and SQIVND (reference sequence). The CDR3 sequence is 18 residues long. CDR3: CASSPGRRGDPRGETQYF. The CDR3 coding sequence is TGTGCCAGTAGTCCCGGGAGGCGGGGGGACCCACGCGGAGAGACCCAGTACTTC.

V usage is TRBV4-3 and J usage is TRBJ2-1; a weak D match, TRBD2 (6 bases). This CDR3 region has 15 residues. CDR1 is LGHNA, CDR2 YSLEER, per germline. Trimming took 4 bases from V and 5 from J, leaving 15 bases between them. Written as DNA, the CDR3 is TGCGCCAGCAGCCCAGCCCGAGCGGGTGACAATGAGCAGTTCTTC. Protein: CASSPARAGDNEQFF.

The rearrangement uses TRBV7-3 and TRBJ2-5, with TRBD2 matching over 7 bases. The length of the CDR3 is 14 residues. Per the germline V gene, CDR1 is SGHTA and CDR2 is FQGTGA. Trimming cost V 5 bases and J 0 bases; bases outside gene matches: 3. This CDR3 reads CASSARGDQETQYF. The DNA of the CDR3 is TGTGCCAGCAGCGCCCGGGGGGACCAAGAGACCCAGTACTTC.

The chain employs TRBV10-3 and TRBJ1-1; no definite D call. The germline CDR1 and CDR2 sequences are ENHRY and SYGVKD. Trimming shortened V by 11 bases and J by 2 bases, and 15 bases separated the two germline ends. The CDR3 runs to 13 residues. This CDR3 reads CAVAEEPNTEAFF. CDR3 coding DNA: TGTGCCGTCGCTGAGGAGCCAAACACTGAAGCTTTCTTT.

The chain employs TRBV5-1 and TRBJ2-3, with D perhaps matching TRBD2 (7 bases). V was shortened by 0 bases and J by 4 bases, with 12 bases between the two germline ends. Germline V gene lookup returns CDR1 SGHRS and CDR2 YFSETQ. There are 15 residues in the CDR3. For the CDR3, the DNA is TGCGCCAGCAGCTTGGGTGGCGGGGGCGCAGATACGCAGTATTTT. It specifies CASSLGGGGADTQYF.